Following are 4 T cell receptor beta chains from one sample sequenced in a study of CD8+CD57+ T cells in acquired aplastic anemia. The template used for profiling TCR beta VDJ and CDR3 was genomic DNA. TCRdb re-called the reads through MiXCR, storing one row per CDR3 protein. The table shows more than 150,000 distinct CDR3 sequences, with 64% occurring only once. Sequencing was carried out using sorted CD4+, CD8+, or CD8+CD57+ T cells (not recorded which) from PBMCs. The receptors originated from a human donor with severe aplastic anemia or a healthy control (not recorded which).

This clonotype has a single count. The chain uses TRBV2 and TRBJ2-3; D assignment may be TRBD1 or TRBD2 (5 bases each). Per the germline V gene, CDR1 is SNHLY and CDR2 is FYNNEI. With 9 bases removed from V and 5 bases from J, the gap between germline ends came to 21 bases. The CDR3 spans 15 residues. The DNA for the CDR3 is TGTGCCAGTTCCCCTTTCGGGACCTACAGAGATACGCAGTATTTT. This encodes CASSPFGTYRDTQYF.

V usage is TRBV5-6 and J usage is TRBJ1-1; D gene uncertain. From germline, CDR1 is SGHDT and CDR2 YYEEEE. The CDR3 spans 15 residues. V was clipped by 0 bases and J by 0 bases, with 9 bases between them. The CDR3 region is CASSLVQVLNTEAFF. The CDR3 DNA follows: TGTGCCAGCAGCTTGGTTCAGGTCTTGAACACTGAAGCTTTCTTT. Complete variable domain (other parts from reference TRBV5-6 and TRBJ1-1): DAGVTQSPTHLIKTRGQQVTLRCSPKSGHDTVSWYQQALGQGPQFIFQYYEEEERQRGNFPDRFSGHQFPNYSSELNVNALLLGDSALYLCASSLVQVLNTEAFFGQGTRLTVV.

V gene TRBV9 combines with J gene TRBJ2-2; D is ambiguous. Germline CDR1 is SGDLS and CDR2 is YYNGEE. This CDR3 region has 12 residues. Trimming stripped 2 bases from V and 1 base from J, with 0 bases between. The CDR3 is CASSVNTGELFF. The CDR3, as DNA: TGTGCCAGCAGCGTGAACACCGGGGAGCTGTTTTTT.

The table lists this clonotype with a few counts. The gene calls are TRBV7-3 and TRBJ2-3; 16 bases fit TRBD2. After removal of 5 bases from V and 5 bases from J, the junction contained 10 bases not matched to a gene. This CDR3 region has 18 residues. Germline CDR1 is SGHTA and CDR2 is FQGTGA. CDR3 DNA sequence: TGTGCCAGCAGCCTCGGGACTAGCGGGGGGGCCAGGATAGATACGCAGTATTTT. Amino acid sequence: CASSLGTSGGARIDTQYF.